Detailed here is one TCR beta chain. The data are from a study of blood T cell repertoires in COVID-19. In assigning cohorts, the study relied on participant-reported clinical history. From germline, CDR1 is MNHNY and CDR2 SVGAGI (reference sequence). V was pared by 8 bases and J by 8 bases, with 8 bases of the junction left unmatched. The CDR3 consists of 13 residues. TCRdb's table, derived via immunoSEQ multiplex PCR, lists solely in-frame clones and lacks some. Of 250,000 to 300,000 clones in the sample, around four fifths were seen once. Source material: PBMCs or T cells enriched from blood (not recorded which). This rearrangement joins TRBV6-6 to TRBJ2-1, with 8 bases identical to TRBD1. This clonotype originated in a man aged 25 to 40 with acute COVID-19. The CDR3 spells CASLGTGPHEQFF. The CDR3 nucleotides read TGTGCCAGCCTTGGGACAGGTCCTCATGAGCAGTTCTTC.